This paragraph covers one TCR beta chain sequence. The data were taken from a study of blood T cell repertoires in COVID-19. Overall study context: Acute and convalescent COVID-19 specimens originated in the United States, Italy and Spain. Sample material is recorded as cDNA or gDNA derived from T cells, B-cell-depleted T cells, or PBMCs.

V gave up 5 bases and J gave up 0 bases, with 14 bases separating them. This CDR3 is 17 amino acids long. Germline lookup yields CDR1 MNHEY and CDR2 SMNVEV (reference sequence). Source study methods: Amplifying reference gene primers gave estimates of nucleated cell counts. Here immunoSEQ multiplex PCR was the method, and the copy in TCRdb shows in-frame clones only, minus some. Clone size and the V and J calls come from that table; the DNA yielded D and trimming. The sample holds 450,000 to 500,000 clones, 80% to 90% seen once. The sequenced sample consisted of peripheral blood. This TCR was recovered from a human donor in a cohort sampled during active COVID-19. This chain joins TRBV27 and TRBJ2-6; maybe TRBD1 (6 bases). The CDR3 nucleotides are TGTGCCAGCAGTCAAATCGGACAGTACTCTGGGGCCAACGTCCTGACTTTC. It is translated as CASSQIGQYSGANVLTF.